The rows below give T cell receptor beta chains drawn from one sample of a study of OX40 agonist ivuxolimab in advanced cancers. Method: immunoSEQ multiplex PCR; TCRdb's copy keeps in-frame clones and lacks some. The data contain some 70,000 clones, 80% to 90% of them singletons. This material consisted of CD4+ or CD8+ T cells sorted from blood, taken in a trial of the OX40 agonist ivuxolimab. The receptor set was obtained from an adult with an advanced solid tumor such as melanoma, head and neck, liver or kidney cancer. Both conserved end residues are part of each CDR3. The D gene is left open where the match is weak. Size is omitted from some rows. Given values are once, few, many or a class for expanded clones.

TRBV10-2	.	medium-sized	TRBJ1-2	CASSDTGSVGGYTF	TGCGCCAGCAGTGACACAGGGAGTGTTGGTGGCTACACCTTC
TRBV7-9	.	.	TRBJ2-5	CASSSGRDTFQETQYF	TGTGCCAGCAGCTCAGGGAGAGACACTTTCCAAGAGACCCAGTACTTC
TRBV1	.	once	TRBJ1-6	CTSSQAGEKGSPLHF	TGCACCAGCAGCCAAGCAGGGGAAAAGGGTTCACCCCTCCACTTT
TRBV4-1	.	.	TRBJ1-3	CASSQEWDRSGNTIYF	TGCGCCAGCAGCCAAGAATGGGACCGCTCTGGAAACACCATATATTTT
TRBV15	.	.	TRBJ1-5	CATSRDSSGQPQHF	TGTGCCACCAGCAGAGATTCCTCGGGACAGCCCCAGCATTTT
TRBV6-1	TRBD1	.	TRBJ2-7	CASSSPGGYSYEQYF	TGTGCCAGCAGTTCCCCAGGGGGTTACTCCTACGAGCAGTACTTC
TRBV4-2	TRBD2	few	TRBJ2-7	CASSPIAGGGEQYF	TGTGCCAGCAGCCCGATAGCGGGAGGGGGCGAGCAGTACTTC
TRBV7-8	.	.	TRBJ1-4	CASSLGQINEKLFF	TGTGCCAGCAGCTTAGGACAGATTAATGAAAAACTGTTTTTT
TRBV6-1	.	few	TRBJ1-3	CASSIGNTIYF	TGTGCCAGCAGTATAGGAAACACCATATATTTT
TRBV6-1	.	.	TRBJ2-1	CASSDLGGGSSSYNEQFF	TGTGCCAGCAGTGACTTGGGAGGGGGATCGAGCTCCTACAATGAGCAGTTCTTC
TRBV28	TRBD2	once	TRBJ2-5	CASIERGAPEETQYF	TGTGCCAGCATAGAGCGGGGGGCTCCGGAGGAGACCCAGTACTTC